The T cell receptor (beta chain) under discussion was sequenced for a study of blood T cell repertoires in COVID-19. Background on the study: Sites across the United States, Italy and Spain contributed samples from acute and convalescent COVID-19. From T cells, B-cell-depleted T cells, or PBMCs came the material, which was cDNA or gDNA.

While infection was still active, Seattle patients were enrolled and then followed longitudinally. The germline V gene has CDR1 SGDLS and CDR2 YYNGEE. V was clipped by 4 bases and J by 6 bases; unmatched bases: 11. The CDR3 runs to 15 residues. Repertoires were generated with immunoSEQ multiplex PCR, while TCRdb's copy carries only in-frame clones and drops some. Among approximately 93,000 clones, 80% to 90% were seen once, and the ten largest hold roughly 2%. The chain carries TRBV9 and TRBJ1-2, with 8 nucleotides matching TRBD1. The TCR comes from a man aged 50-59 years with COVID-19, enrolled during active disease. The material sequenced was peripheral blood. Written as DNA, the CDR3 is TGTGCCAGCAGCCCCCGGCCAGGGGGCGTCAATGGCTACACCTTC. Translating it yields CASSPRPGGVNGYTF.